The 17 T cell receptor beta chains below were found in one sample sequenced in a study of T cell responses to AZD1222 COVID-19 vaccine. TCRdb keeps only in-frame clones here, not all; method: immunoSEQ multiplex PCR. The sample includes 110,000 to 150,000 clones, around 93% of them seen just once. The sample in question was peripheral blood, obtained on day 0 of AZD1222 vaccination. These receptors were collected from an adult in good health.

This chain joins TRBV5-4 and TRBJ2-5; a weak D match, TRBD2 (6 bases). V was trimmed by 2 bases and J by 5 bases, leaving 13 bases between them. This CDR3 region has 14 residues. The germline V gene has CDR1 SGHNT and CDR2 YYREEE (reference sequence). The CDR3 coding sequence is TGTGCCAGCAGCTTTGTCACGGGAGCGGAGACCCAGTACTTC. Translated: CASSFVTGAETQYF.

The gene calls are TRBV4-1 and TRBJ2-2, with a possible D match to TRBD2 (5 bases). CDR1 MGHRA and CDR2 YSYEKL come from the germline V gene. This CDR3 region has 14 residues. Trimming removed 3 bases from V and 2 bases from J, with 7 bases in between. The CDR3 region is CASSQRDNTGELFF. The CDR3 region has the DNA TGCGCCAGCAGCCAGAGGGATAACACCGGGGAGCTGTTTTTT.

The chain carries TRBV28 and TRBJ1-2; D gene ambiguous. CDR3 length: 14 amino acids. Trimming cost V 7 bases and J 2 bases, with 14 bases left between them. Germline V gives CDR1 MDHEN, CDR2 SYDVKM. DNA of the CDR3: TGTGCCAGCAATCCCTCGGGGTCCAACTATGGCTACACCTTC. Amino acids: CASNPSGSNYGYTF.

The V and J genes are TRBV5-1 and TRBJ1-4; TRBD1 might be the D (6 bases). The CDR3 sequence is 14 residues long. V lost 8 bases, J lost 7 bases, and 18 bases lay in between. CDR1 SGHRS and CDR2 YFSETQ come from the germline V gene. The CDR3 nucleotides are TGCGCCAGTAATCGGGAGGGGGTTGGTGAAAAACTGTTTTTT. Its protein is CASNREGVGEKLFF.

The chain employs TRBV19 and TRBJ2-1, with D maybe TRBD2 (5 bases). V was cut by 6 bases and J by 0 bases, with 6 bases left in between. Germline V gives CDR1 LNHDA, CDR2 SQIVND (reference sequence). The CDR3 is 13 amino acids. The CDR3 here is CASSGVSYNEQFF. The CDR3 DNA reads TGTGCCAGTAGCGGGGTCTCCTACAATGAGCAGTTCTTC.

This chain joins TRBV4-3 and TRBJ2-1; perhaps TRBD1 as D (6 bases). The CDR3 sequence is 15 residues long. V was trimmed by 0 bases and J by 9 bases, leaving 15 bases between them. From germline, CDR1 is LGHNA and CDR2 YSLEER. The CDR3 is CASSQDWGPAVEQFF. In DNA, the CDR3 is TGCGCCAGCAGCCAAGATTGGGGGCCAGCGGTTGAGCAGTTCTTC.

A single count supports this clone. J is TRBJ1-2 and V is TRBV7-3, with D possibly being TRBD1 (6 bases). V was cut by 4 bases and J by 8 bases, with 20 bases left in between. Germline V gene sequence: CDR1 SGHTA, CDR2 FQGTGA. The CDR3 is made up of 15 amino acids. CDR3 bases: TGTGCCAGCAGCTATCCGGGACATATTGCTCTCGGCTACACCTTC. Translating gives CASSYPGHIALGYTF.

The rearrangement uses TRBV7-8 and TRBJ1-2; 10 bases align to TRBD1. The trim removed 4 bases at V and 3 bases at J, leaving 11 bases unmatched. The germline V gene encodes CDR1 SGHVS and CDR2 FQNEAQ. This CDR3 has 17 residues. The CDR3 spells CASSSRGWGTGDYGYTF. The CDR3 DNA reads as TGTGCCAGCAGCTCCAGGGGGTGGGGGACAGGGGACTATGGCTACACCTTC.

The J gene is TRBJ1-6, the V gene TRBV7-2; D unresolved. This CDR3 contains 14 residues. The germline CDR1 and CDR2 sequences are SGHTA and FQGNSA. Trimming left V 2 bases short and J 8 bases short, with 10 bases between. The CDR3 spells CASSLTSLDSPLHF. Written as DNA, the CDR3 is TGTGCCAGCAGCTTAACAAGCCTCGATTCACCCCTCCACTTT. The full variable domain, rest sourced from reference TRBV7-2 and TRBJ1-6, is GAGVSQSPSNKVTEKGKDVELRCDPISGHTALYWYRQSLGQGLEFLIYFQGNSAPDKSGLPSDRFSAERTGGSVSTLTIQRTQQEDSAVYLCASSLTSLDSPLHFGNGTRLTVT.

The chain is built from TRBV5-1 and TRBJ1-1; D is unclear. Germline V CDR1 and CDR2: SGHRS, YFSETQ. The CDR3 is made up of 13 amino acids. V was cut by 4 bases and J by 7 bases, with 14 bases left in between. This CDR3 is CASSAGSKLEAFF. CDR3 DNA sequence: TGCGCCAGCAGCGCTGGGTCGAAGCTTGAAGCTTTCTTT.

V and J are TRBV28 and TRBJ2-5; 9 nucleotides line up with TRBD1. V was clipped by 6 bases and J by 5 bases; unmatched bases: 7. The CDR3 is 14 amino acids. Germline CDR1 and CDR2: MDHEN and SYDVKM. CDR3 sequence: CASSPWTGDETQYF. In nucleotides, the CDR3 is TGTGCCAGCAGCCCCTGGACAGGGGACGAGACCCAGTACTTC.

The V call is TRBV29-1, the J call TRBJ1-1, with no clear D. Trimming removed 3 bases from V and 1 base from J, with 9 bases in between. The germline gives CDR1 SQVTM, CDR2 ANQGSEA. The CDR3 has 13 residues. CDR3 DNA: TGCAGCGTTGAGGGTCCGGGGAACACTGAAGCTTTCTTT. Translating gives CSVEGPGNTEAFF.

DNA of the CDR3: TGTGCCAGCAGCTTAGCTACTGAAGCTTTCTTT. This encodes CASSLATEAFF. The chain recombines TRBV7-6 with TRBJ1-1; no reliable D call. The V end was cut by 0 bases, the J end by 5 bases, with 1 base between. Looked up from germline, CDR1 is SGHVS and CDR2 is FNYEAQ. This CDR3 region has 11 residues.

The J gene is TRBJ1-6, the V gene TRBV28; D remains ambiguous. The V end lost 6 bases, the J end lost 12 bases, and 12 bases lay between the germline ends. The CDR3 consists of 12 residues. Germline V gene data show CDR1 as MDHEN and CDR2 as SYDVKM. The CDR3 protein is CASRARIEPLHF. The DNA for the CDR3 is TGTGCCAGCAGGGCAAGAATTGAACCCCTCCACTTT.

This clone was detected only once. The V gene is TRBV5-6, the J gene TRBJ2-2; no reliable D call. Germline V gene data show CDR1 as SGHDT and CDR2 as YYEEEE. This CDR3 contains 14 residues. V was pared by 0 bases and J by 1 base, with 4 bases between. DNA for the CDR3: TGTGCCAGCAGCTTGGTCGGGAACACCGGGGAGCTGTTTTTT. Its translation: CASSLVGNTGELFF.

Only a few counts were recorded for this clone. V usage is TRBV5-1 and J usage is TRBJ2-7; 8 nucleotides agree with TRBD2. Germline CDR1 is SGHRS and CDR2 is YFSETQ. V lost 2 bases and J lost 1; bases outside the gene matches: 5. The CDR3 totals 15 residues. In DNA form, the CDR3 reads TGCGCCAGCAGCTTCTTAGTAGCGGGGTCCTACGAGCAGTACTTC. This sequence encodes CASSFLVAGSYEQYF.

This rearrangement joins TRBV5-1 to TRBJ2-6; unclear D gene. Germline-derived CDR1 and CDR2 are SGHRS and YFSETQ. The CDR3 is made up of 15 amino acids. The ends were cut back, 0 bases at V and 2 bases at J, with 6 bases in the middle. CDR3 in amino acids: CASSLADPGANVLTF. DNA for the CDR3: TGCGCCAGCAGCTTGGCGGATCCTGGGGCCAACGTCCTGACTTTC. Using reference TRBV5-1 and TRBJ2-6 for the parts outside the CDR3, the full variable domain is KAGVTQTPRYLIKTRGQQVTLSCSPISGHRSVSWYQQTPGQGLQFLFEYFSETQRNKGNFPGRFSGRQFSNSRSEMNVSTLELGDSALYLCASSLADPGANVLTFGAGSRLTVL.